These 19 T cell receptor beta chains were sequenced from one sample in a study of shared clonotypes between healthy human individuals. Measured with immunoSEQ multiplex PCR; TCRdb has only the in-frame clones, and not every one. The sample holds about 1,900,000 clones, roughly 95% seen once. Positively selected for CCR7, the CD45RO-negative cells used as naive CD8 cells excluded terminally differentiated effector memory CD45RA+ cells. The material sequenced was naive CD8+ T cells sorted from blood. Receptors originate from a man between 18 and 35 years old in good health.

V is TRBV7-6 and J is TRBJ1-1, with D perhaps TRBD1 (5 bases). CDR1 SGHVS and CDR2 FNYEAQ come from the germline V gene. V was trimmed by 0 bases and J by 4 bases, leaving 12 bases between them. The CDR3 has 15 residues. In nucleotides, the CDR3 is TGTGCCAGCAGCTTAGCGGGGGGTGTGGGCACTGAAGCTTTCTTT. Translated, it gives CASSLAGGVGTEAFF.

The chain employs TRBV30 and TRBJ2-3, with D perhaps assigned TRBD1 or TRBD2 (5 bases each). The V end was cut by 0 bases, the J end by 0 bases, with 10 bases between. Looked up from germline, CDR1 is GTSNPN and CDR2 is SVGIG (reference sequence). The CDR3 runs 15 residues. CDR3 region: CAWSVLGDSTDTQYF. CDR3 nucleotides: TGTGCCTGGAGTGTACTGGGGGACAGCACAGATACGCAGTATTTT.

This clone showed up many times. The sample carries other DNA sequences with the same CDR3. The genes are TRBV9 and TRBJ1-1; D call uncertain. Germline V lookup: CDR1 SGDLS, CDR2 YYNGEE. V lost 0 bases and J lost 3, with 6 bases in between. The CDR3 runs 13 residues. Written as DNA, the CDR3 is TGTGCCAGCAGCGTAGGGGGAGACACTGAAGCTTTCTTT. Protein sequence: CASSVGGDTEAFF.

This clone was observed once. This sequence joins TRBV28 and TRBJ2-5; tentatively, D is TRBD1 or TRBD2 (6 bases each). The CDR3 sequence is 15 residues long. V was cut by 5 bases and J by 4 bases, with 17 bases left in between. From germline, CDR1 is MDHEN and CDR2 SYDVKM. The CDR3 DNA is TGTGCCAGCAGTCTTACAAGGGGGGAGAGAGAGACCCAGTACTTC. Amino acids: CASSLTRGERETQYF.

This sequence joins TRBV5-6 and TRBJ2-5; weak D call: TRBD2 (5 bases). V was clipped by 2 bases and J by 2 bases, with 10 bases between them. The CDR3 is 14 residues long. Germline CDR1 is SGHDT and CDR2 is YYEEEE. The CDR3 nucleotides are TGTGCCAGCAGCTTTGGCGGACTGCAAGAGACCCAGTACTTC. It codes for CASSFGGLQETQYF.

This rearrangement joins TRBV6-1 to TRBJ2-7, with 7 bases matching TRBD2. V dropped 3 bases and J dropped 2; count of bases not matched to a gene: 10. The CDR3 covers 16 residues. The germline CDR1 and CDR2 sequences are MNHNS and SASEGT. DNA of the CDR3: TGTGCCAGCAGTGAGTTAAACGGGACTATTCCCTACGAGCAGTACTTC. Translated: CASSELNGTIPYEQYF.

The table lists this clone with a count of one. The rearrangement uses TRBV18 and TRBJ1-2; TRBD1 might be the D (6 bases). The V end lost 4 bases, the J end lost 3 bases, and 9 bases lay between the germline ends. The CDR3 contains 13 residues. CDR1 is KGHSH and CDR2 is LQKENI in the germline V gene. The CDR3 region is CASSLDRDYGYTF. The DNA for the CDR3 is TGTGCCAGCTCACTGGACAGAGACTATGGCTACACCTTC.

This chain links TRBV10-3 with TRBJ2-7, with D tentatively TRBD2 (6 bases). The CDR3 totals 15 residues. V was trimmed by 4 bases and J by 0 bases, leaving 13 bases between them. From germline, CDR1 is ENHRY and CDR2 SYGVKD. The CDR3 loop reads CAISVGTESSYEQYF. CDR3 DNA sequence: TGTGCCATCAGTGTGGGGACTGAGAGCTCCTACGAGCAGTACTTC.

The V gene is TRBV7-9, the J gene TRBJ2-2, with D unresolved. Germline V gene sequence: CDR1 SEHNR, CDR2 FQNEAQ (reference sequence). V was cut by 5 bases and J by 5 bases, with 9 bases left in between. This CDR3 contains 13 residues. DNA of the CDR3: TGTGCCAGCAGCCCCTCGAGTACCGGGGAGCTGTTTTTT. The encoded protein is CASSPSSTGELFF. The entire variable domain, with the rest obtained from reference TRBV7-9 and TRBJ2-2, is as follows: DTGVSQNPRHKITKRGQNVTFRCDPISEHNRLYWYRQTLGQGPEFLTYFQNEAQLEKSRLLSDRFSAERPKGSFSTLEIQRTEQGDSAMYLCASSPSSTGELFFGEGSRLTVL.

A word on this clone: The same CDR3 is also encoded by other DNA sequences in this sample. The rearrangement links TRBV6-5 to TRBJ2-7; 7 bases map to TRBD1. CDR3 size: 14 residues. Trimming took 0 bases from V and 3 from J; bases not matched to a gene: 2. Germline CDR1 and CDR2: MNHEY and SVGAGI. The CDR3 region has the DNA TGTGCCAGCAGTTACTCAGGGGGCGTCTACGAGCAGTACTTC. It encodes CASSYSGGVYEQYF.

The genes are TRBV5-6 and TRBJ1-5; D may be TRBD1 (5 bases). The germline CDR1 and CDR2 sequences are SGHDT and YYEEEE. V lost 2 bases and J 9 bases, leaving 6 bases between the germline ends. The CDR3 sequence is 11 residues long. The CDR3 DNA is TGTGCCAGCAGCTTTAGGGGGCCCCAGCATTTT. Protein sequence: CASSFRGPQHF.

This sequence joins TRBV5-1 and TRBJ1-1, with D perhaps TRBD1 (6 bases). The germline V and J ends were trimmed by 3 bases and 4 bases, with 13 bases remaining between them. This CDR3 comprises 14 residues. The germline gives CDR1 SGHRS, CDR2 YFSETQ. CDR3 amino acids: CASSSGTGPTEAFF. The CDR3 DNA is TGCGCCAGCAGCTCCGGTACAGGGCCCACTGAAGCTTTCTTT.

V gene TRBV7-9 combines with J gene TRBJ1-1, with 10 bases aligning to TRBD1. CDR1 is SEHNR and CDR2 is FQNEAQ in the germline V gene (reference sequence). The CDR3 length is 15 residues. After removal of 2 bases from V and 2 bases from J, the junction contained 2 bases not matched to a gene. The CDR3 region is CASSLRTGGNTEAFF. CDR3 sequence (DNA): TGTGCCAGCAGCTTAAGGACAGGGGGAAACACTGAAGCTTTCTTT.

The chain employs TRBV5-1 and TRBJ1-2, with TRBD1 identical over 9 bases. Germline-derived CDR1 and CDR2 are SGHRS and YFSETQ. The CDR3 runs 15 residues. The ends lost 0 bases at V and 5 bases at J; junction bases unmatched: 5. CDR3 nucleotides: TGCGCCAGCAGCTTGGCGGGGACAGGGCATTATGGCTACACCTTC. Protein product: CASSLAGTGHYGYTF.

The chain links TRBV5-8 to TRBJ2-3, with 9 bases aligning to TRBD1. The junction had 3 bases not matched to a gene; V was cut back by 1 base and J by 3 bases. Germline V lookup: CDR1 SGHTS, CDR2 YDEGEE. The CDR3 covers 15 residues. The CDR3 protein is CASSLRQGETDTQYF. CDR3 nucleotides: TGTGCCAGCAGCTTGCGACAGGGGGAAACAGATACGCAGTATTTT.

The chain is built from TRBV7-2 and TRBJ2-1; TRBD2 is a possible D gene (5 bases). The V gene lost 3 bases and the J gene lost 3 bases, with 6 bases spanning the gap. Per germline, CDR1 SGHTA and CDR2 FQGNSA. The CDR3 totals 13 residues. The CDR3 nucleotides read TGTGCCAGCAGCTTCCGGGACTACAATGAGCAGTTCTTC. This encodes CASSFRDYNEQFF. The whole variable domain, remainder taken from reference TRBV7-2 and TRBJ2-1, is GAGVSQSPSNKVTEKGKDVELRCDPISGHTALYWYRQSLGQGLEFLIYFQGNSAPDKSGLPSDRFSAERTGGSVSTLTIQRTQQEDSAVYLCASSFRDYNEQFFGPGTRLTVL.

This chain connects TRBV11-3 to TRBJ2-2, with 11 bases aligning to TRBD2. J lost 6 bases, V lost 5 bases, and 11 bases had no gene match. The CDR3 runs 17 residues. Germline lookup yields CDR1 SGHNT and CDR2 YENEEA. The chain's CDR3 is CASSPSGRRATAGELFF. CDR3 DNA sequence: TGTGCCAGCAGCCCTAGCGGGAGGCGAGCCACGGCCGGGGAGCTGTTTTTT.

This clone was found once. Germline and junction disagree at one end, which may indicate a read error. The chain carries TRBV5-6 and TRBJ2-7; the match to TRBD1 covers 10 bases. The germline V gene has CDR1 SGHDT and CDR2 YYEEEE. CDR3 length equals 14 residues. The CDR3 DNA is TGTGCCAGCAGCCCGACCGGGACAGGGGTTTCCTGGGACTTC. Translating it yields CASSPTGTGVSWDF.

The V call is TRBV2, the J call TRBJ1-2; 9 bases align to TRBD1. Germline V gene data show CDR1 as SNHLY and CDR2 as FYNNEI. V lost 5 bases, J lost 4 bases, and 5 bases stayed unmatched. This CDR3 comprises 14 residues. In DNA, the CDR3 is TGTGCCAGCAGTTTGACAGGGGGTCCCTATGGCTACACCTTC. The encoded protein is CASSLTGGPYGYTF.